The 22 T cell receptor beta chains in this list originate from one sample, sequenced in a study of T cells after yellow fever vaccination (dated by TCRdb to between 2018 and 2021). What this sample's treatment or condition label stands for: live attenuated yellow fever vaccine strain. The library was prepared using 5' RACE. TCRdb records Illumina NovaSeq 6000 as the sequencer. TCRdb reran the public reads through fastp at Q25 and MiXCR, keeping productive beta chains. Identical CDR3 proteins give one entry, which carries the most common genes and DNA. In this sample the table shows some 220,000 distinct CDR3 sequences, about 3% of which occur a single time. Of the sample, 3.2% is held by the ten largest clones. The starting material was CD4+ T cells sorted from PBMCs, obtained 10 days after the yellow fever booster vaccination. These receptors came from a man between 18 and 29 years old who received the YFV17D yellow fever vaccine.

This clonotype was picked up many times. This chain connects TRBV5-1 to TRBJ2-6, with no clear D. This CDR3 region has 18 residues. Germline lookup yields CDR1 SGHRS and CDR2 YFSETQ. V lost 0 bases and J lost 0, with 13 bases in between. The CDR3, as DNA: TGCGCCAGCAGCTTGGTAGGCGCCCAGGTCTCTGGGGCCAACGTCCTGACTTTC. As protein: CASSLVGAQVSGANVLTF.

This clonotype has ten or more counts. The chain has TRBV7-6 and TRBJ1-4, with D uncertain. Between the trimmed V and J ends, which lost 3 bases and 3 bases, there was a span of 8 bases. The length of the CDR3 is 14 residues. Germline V CDR1 and CDR2: SGHVS, FNYEAQ. In DNA, the CDR3 is TGTGCCAGCAGCTTGTCGGCAGCTAATGAAAAACTGTTTTTT. Translated, it gives CASSLSAANEKLFF.

This clonotype has ten or more counts. J is TRBJ2-3 and V is TRBV7-8, with TRBD1 identical over 8 bases. CDR3 length: 18 residues. Germline V gene data show CDR1 as SGHVS and CDR2 as FQNEAQ. V was pared by 4 bases and J by 3 bases, with 15 bases of the junction left unmatched. The CDR3 sequence: CASSSGQGIPPRTDTQYF. CDR3 nucleotide sequence: TGTGCCAGCAGCTCCGGACAGGGAATCCCACCTCGGACAGATACGCAGTATTTT.

This clonotype was seen many times. This chain connects TRBV5-1 to TRBJ1-4; D unclear. Germline-derived CDR1 and CDR2 are SGHRS and YFSETQ. The CDR3 consists of 12 residues. Trimming took 0 bases from V and 8 from J, leaving 5 bases between them. The CDR3 sequence is CASSLGGEKLFF. In DNA form, the CDR3 reads TGCGCCAGCAGCTTGGGTGGAGAAAAACTGTTTTTT.

This clonotype was seen a handful of times. The chain combines TRBV7-2 with TRBJ2-1; TRBD1 matches at 7 bases. The CDR3 length is 13 residues. CDR1 and CDR2 from the germline V gene are SGHTA and FQGNSA. V lost 4 bases, J lost 8 bases, and 5 bases stayed unmatched. DNA for the CDR3: TGTGCCAGCAGCTACATTACAGGGGATGAGCAGTTCTTC. It codes for CASSYITGDEQFF.

This clonotype was found a few times. This chain links TRBV5-1 with TRBJ2-7, with 11 bases aligning to TRBD2. Losses at the gene ends were 1 base for V and 4 bases for J; bases not matched to a gene: 7. The CDR3 consists of 16 residues. Germline lookup yields CDR1 SGHRS and CDR2 YFSETQ. The CDR3 DNA reads TGCGCCAGCAGCTTGACTAGCGGGGGAATAAGTTACGAGCAGTACTTC. Translation: CASSLTSGGISYEQYF. Using reference TRBV5-1 and TRBJ2-7 for the parts outside the CDR3, the full variable domain is KAGVTQTPRYLIKTRGQQVTLSCSPISGHRSVSWYQQTPGQGLQFLFEYFSETQRNKGNFPGRFSGRQFSNSRSEMNVSTLELGDSALYLCASSLTSGGISYEQYFGPGTRLTVT.

This clonotype came up a few times. The gene calls are TRBV3-1 and TRBJ1-2; 7 nucleotides line up with TRBD1. CDR1 and CDR2 from the germline V gene are LGHDT and YNNKEL (reference sequence). The CDR3 covers 15 residues. J lost 7 bases, V lost 3 bases, and 11 bases had no gene match. The CDR3 is CASSHRDSSRGGYTF. CDR3 nucleotides: TGTGCCAGCAGCCACCGGGACAGCTCCAGGGGTGGCTACACCTTC.

This clonotype was observed many times. CDR3 loop: CSAPPSGQGDDGYTF. As DNA, the CDR3 is TGCAGTGCTCCTCCCTCCGGACAGGGGGATGACGGCTACACCTTC. The chain has TRBV20-1 and TRBJ1-2, with 10 bases that match TRBD1. With V trimmed by 5 bases and J by 8 bases, 14 bases remained unmatched. CDR3 length: 15 amino acids. Germline loops: CDR1 DFQATT, CDR2 SNEGSKA (reference sequence).

This clonotype turned up a few times. This rearrangement joins TRBV7-9 to TRBJ1-1; D is undetermined. The V end was cut by 1 base, the J end by 4 bases, with 10 bases between. CDR1 SEHNR and CDR2 FQNEAQ come from the germline V gene (reference sequence). This CDR3 is built from 14 residues. In nucleotides, the CDR3 is TGTGCCAGCAGCTTAGGGAGGTCGAGCACTGAAGCTTTCTTT. Amino acid sequence: CASSLGRSSTEAFF.

This clonotype was picked up many times. CDR3 bases: TGTGCCAGCAGCCTAGGACAGGGGTATAATTCACCCCTCCACTTT. Translation: CASSLGQGYNSPLHF. The V and J genes are TRBV3-1 and TRBJ1-6; 9 positions agree with TRBD1. CDR3 length equals 15 residues. J gave up 4 bases and V 4 bases, and 2 bases lay outside the gene matches. CDR1 is LGHDT and CDR2 is YNNKEL in the germline V gene (reference sequence).

This clonotype appeared many times. The V call is TRBV20-1, the J call TRBJ2-1; 10 bases fit TRBD1. This CDR3 comprises 12 residues. J was trimmed by 9 bases and V by 6 bases; bases with no gene match: 5. Germline V lookup: CDR1 DFQATT, CDR2 SNEGSKA (reference sequence). In nucleotides, the CDR3 is TGCAGTGCGAGGGACAGGGGACGTGAGCAGTTCTTC. This sequence encodes CSARDRGREQFF.

This clonotype was detected ten times or more. The chain is built from TRBV7-2 and TRBJ2-7, with TRBD2 identical over 9 bases. The junction had 5 bases not matched to a gene; V was cut back by 4 bases and J by 7 bases. CDR1 and CDR2 from the germline V gene are SGHTA and FQGNSA. The CDR3 consists of 13 residues. CDR3 protein: CASSSRAGGEQYV. CDR3 bases: TGTGCCAGCAGCTCCCGAGCGGGGGGTGAGCAGTACGTC.

Many counts were recorded for this clonotype. CDR3 bases: TGTGCCACCAGTGATACCAGGTCGGGCAATGAGCAGTTCTTC. This translates into CATSDTRSGNEQFF. This chain connects TRBV24-1 to TRBJ2-1; D ambiguous. This CDR3 is 14 amino acids long. In germline, CDR1 is KGHDR, CDR2 SFDVKD. Trimming pared 3 bases from V and 6 bases from J, leaving 11 bases between.

This clonotype was recorded at least ten times. V gene TRBV19 combines with J gene TRBJ1-1; 7 bases agree with TRBD1. Unmatched junction bases numbered 8, after V lost 4 bases and J lost 0 bases. The germline V gene has CDR1 LNHDA and CDR2 SQIVND (reference sequence). The CDR3 length is 16 residues. The CDR3, as DNA: TGTGCCAGTAGTAGACGGGACAGTCTCATGAACACTGAAGCTTTCTTT. It specifies CASSRRDSLMNTEAFF.

This clonotype appeared a few times. The chain uses TRBV4-2 and TRBJ2-1, with D possibly TRBD1 on 6 matching bases. In germline, CDR1 is LGHNA, CDR2 YNFKEQ. Trimming took off 0 bases at V and 9 bases at J, with 9 bases between the two ends. The CDR3 loop spans 13 amino acids. The DNA for the CDR3 is TGTGCCAGCAGCCAAGATCAGGGGACTGAGCAGTTCTTC. It translates to CASSQDQGTEQFF.

This chain links TRBV5-4 with TRBJ2-7; D call uncertain. Looked up from germline, CDR1 is SGHNT and CDR2 is YYREEE (reference sequence). The CDR3 contains 16 residues. V gave up 0 bases and J gave up 0 bases, with 13 bases separating them. The CDR3 DNA follows: TGTGCCAGCAGCTTGGGTAGCCCCCCACTCTCCTACGAGCAGTACTTC. Translated: CASSLGSPPLSYEQYF.

This clonotype has more than one count but fewer than ten. J is TRBJ2-1 and V is TRBV6-5; 13 nucleotides align to TRBD2. After removal of 4 bases from V and 4 bases from J, the junction contained 4 bases not matched to a gene. Germline V gives CDR1 MNHEY, CDR2 SVGAGI. CDR3 size: 16 residues. In DNA form, the CDR3 reads TGTGCCAGCAGTTCCCGGACTAGCGGGGGTTACAATGAGCAGTTCTTC. Encoded protein: CASSSRTSGGYNEQFF.

This clonotype was detected ten times or more. The chain is built from TRBV2 and TRBJ1-5, with 8 bases aligning to TRBD1. This CDR3 has 15 residues. Germline loops: CDR1 SNHLY, CDR2 FYNNEI. Trimming at V came to 8 bases and at J to 2 bases, leaving 8 bases not matched to a gene. This chain's CDR3 is CASQEDRVGNQPQHF. CDR3 coding DNA: TGTGCCAGCCAGGAGGACAGGGTAGGCAATCAGCCCCAGCATTTT.

This clonotype came up many times. The V and J genes are TRBV15 and TRBJ1-5; D is unclear. The CDR3 is 15 amino acids. Trimming took 1 base from V and 0 from J, leaving 7 bases between them. Per germline, CDR1 LNHNV and CDR2 YYDKDF (reference sequence). CDR3 nucleotides: TGTGCCACCAGCAGAGCCCCAGCTAGCAATCAGCCCCAGCATTTT. Amino acid sequence: CATSRAPASNQPQHF.

This clonotype was counted between two and nine times. The CDR3 sequence is CASSPRWTGGTSSYNSPLHF. The DNA of the CDR3 is TGTGCCAGCAGCCCACGTTGGACAGGGGGAACGAGCTCCTATAATTCACCCCTCCACTTT. The J gene is TRBJ1-6, the V gene TRBV7-2, with 10 bases matching TRBD1. In germline, CDR1 is SGHTA, CDR2 FQGNSA. Unmatched junction bases numbered 13, after V lost 5 bases and J lost 0 bases. The CDR3 is 20 residues long.

This clonotype showed up many times. This rearrangement joins TRBV11-2 to TRBJ2-1; 11 bases match TRBD2. The J segment lost 0 bases and the V segment lost 5 bases, leaving 3 bases of the junction unmatched. Germline V gives CDR1 SGHAT, CDR2 FQNNGV. The CDR3 covers 16 residues. The CDR3 loop is CASSLGLAASYNEQFF. The CDR3 DNA sequence: TGTGCCAGCAGCCTGGGACTAGCGGCCTCCTACAATGAGCAGTTCTTC.

This clonotype occurred many times. The rearrangement links TRBV15 to TRBJ2-3, with TRBD2 identical over 8 bases. CDR1 is LNHNV and CDR2 is YYDKDF in the germline V gene (reference sequence). The CDR3 contains 17 residues. V shed 1 base, J shed 2 bases, and the junction held 8 bases outside the gene matches. The CDR3 nucleotides read TGTGCCACCAGCAGAGTACGGGGGGGACGTCCCACAGATACGCAGTATTTT. Amino acids: CATSRVRGGRPTDTQYF.